The entry below gives a single T cell receptor (beta chain) sequence along with its context. Its antigen is currently unknown. The CDR3 consists of 14 residues. Deletions cut 1 base from V and 6 bases from J, with 10 bases between. The germline CDR1 and CDR2 sequences are SGHAT and FQNNGV. Stated time point: patch test 3, about 24 weeks after DPC sensitization. The treatment was: therapeutic diphenylcyclopropenone sensitization with weekly scalp DPC. These data are taken from a study of human T cells and chemical hapten exposure. As for the study in general: On approximately 2 cm by approximately 2 cm of upper inner arm skin, sensitization was performed with 2% DPC. Weekly diphenylcyclopropenone doses were given to patients' scalps across the roughly 25-week study.

TCRdb redid the calling of the RACE reads with MiXCR, one entry per CDR3 protein. The sample has 130,000 or so distinct CDR3 sequences, about 10% seen once. Study results and caveats: While controls formed fewer of them, expanded TCRs formed significantly more large CDR3 similarity clusters.

V is TRBV11-2 and J is TRBJ2-1; D is unclear. This receptor was taken from a woman between 45 and 65 years old with alopecia areata. Some clones in this sample may be carry-over from other donors' samples. The starting material was whole blood, obtained in connection with sensitization to the hapten diphenylcyclopropenone (DPC). The CDR3 DNA follows: TGTGCCAGCAGCTTAGTTTCTAGACTCAATGAGCAGTTCTTC. Its translation: CASSLVSRLNEQFF.